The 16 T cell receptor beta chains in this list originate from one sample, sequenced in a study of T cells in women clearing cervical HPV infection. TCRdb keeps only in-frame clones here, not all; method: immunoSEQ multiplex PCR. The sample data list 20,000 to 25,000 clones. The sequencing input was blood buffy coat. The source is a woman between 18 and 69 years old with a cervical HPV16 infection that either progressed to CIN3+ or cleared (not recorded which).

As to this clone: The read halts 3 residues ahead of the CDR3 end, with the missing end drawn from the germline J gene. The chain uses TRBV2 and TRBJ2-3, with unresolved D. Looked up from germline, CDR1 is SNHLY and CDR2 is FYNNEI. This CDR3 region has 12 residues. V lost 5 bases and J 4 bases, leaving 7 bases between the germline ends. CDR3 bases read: TGTGCCAGCAGTCAGTATTCAGATACG. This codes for CASSQYSDT. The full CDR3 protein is CASSQYSDTQYF.

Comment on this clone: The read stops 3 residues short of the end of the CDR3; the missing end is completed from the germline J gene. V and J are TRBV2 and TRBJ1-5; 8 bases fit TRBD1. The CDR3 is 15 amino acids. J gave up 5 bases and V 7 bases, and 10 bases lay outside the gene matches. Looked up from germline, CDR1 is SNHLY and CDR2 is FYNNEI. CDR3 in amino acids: CASTQQTGGDQPQHF. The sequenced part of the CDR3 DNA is TGTGCCAGCACCCAACAAACAGGGGGAGATCAGCCC.

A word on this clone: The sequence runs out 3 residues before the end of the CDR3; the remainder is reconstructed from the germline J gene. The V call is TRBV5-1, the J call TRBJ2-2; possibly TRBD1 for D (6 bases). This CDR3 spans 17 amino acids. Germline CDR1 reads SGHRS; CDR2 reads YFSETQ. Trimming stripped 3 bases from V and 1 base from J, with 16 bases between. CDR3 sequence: CASSSHKQGWNTGELFF. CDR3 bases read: TGCGCCAGCAGCTCACATAAACAGGGTTGGAACACCGGGGAG.

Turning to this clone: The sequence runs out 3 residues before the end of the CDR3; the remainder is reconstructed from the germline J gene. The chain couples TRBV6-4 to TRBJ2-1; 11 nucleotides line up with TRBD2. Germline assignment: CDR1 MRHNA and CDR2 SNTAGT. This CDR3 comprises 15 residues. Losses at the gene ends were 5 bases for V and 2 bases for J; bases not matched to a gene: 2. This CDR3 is CASSPSGGTYNEQFF. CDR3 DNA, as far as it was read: TGTGCCAGCAGTCCTAGCGGGGGGACCTACAATGAG.

CDR3 residues: CASSQDGTERDGYTF. The CDR3 DNA, read in part, is TGCGCCAGCAGCCAAGATGGGACAGAGAGGGATGGC. The chain combines TRBV4-1 with TRBJ1-2, with 7 bases matching TRBD1. Read data end 3 residues before the CDR3 end; the end is taken from the germline J gene. The CDR3 has 15 residues. CDR1 is MGHRA and CDR2 is YSYEKL in the germline V gene. V dropped 0 bases and J dropped 6; count of bases not matched to a gene: 7.

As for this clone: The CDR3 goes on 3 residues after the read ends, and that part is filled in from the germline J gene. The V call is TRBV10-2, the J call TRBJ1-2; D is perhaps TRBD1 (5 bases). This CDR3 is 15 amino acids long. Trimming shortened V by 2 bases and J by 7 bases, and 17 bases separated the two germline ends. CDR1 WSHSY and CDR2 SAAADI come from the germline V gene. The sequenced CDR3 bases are TGCGCCAGCAGTGAGCAGGGTCGTAAGGTCCTTGGC. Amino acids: CASSEQGRKVLG. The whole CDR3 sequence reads CASSEQGRKVLGYTF.

The sequenced part of the CDR3 DNA is TGTGCCAGCAGCTTAGATCCCAGCGGGAGCGTTGAG. It encodes CASSLDPSGSVE. The whole CDR3 sequence is CASSLDPSGSVEQFF. This sequence joins TRBV11-3 and TRBJ2-1; 8 bases fit TRBD2. The CDR3 end falls 3 residues outside the read, so it is completed with the germline J gene. The CDR3 runs to 15 residues. CDR1 SGHNT and CDR2 YENEEA come from the germline V gene. With 0 bases clipped from V and 9 bases from J, the junction kept 7 bases outside the gene matches.

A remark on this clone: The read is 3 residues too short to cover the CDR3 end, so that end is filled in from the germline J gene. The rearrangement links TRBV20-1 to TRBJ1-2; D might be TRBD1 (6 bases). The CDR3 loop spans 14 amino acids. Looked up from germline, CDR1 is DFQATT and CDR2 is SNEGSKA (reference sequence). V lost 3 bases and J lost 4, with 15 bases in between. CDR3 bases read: TGCAGTGCTAGCAGGGGCCAGGATGGCTATGGC. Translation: CSASRGQDGYG. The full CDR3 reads CSASRGQDGYGYTF.

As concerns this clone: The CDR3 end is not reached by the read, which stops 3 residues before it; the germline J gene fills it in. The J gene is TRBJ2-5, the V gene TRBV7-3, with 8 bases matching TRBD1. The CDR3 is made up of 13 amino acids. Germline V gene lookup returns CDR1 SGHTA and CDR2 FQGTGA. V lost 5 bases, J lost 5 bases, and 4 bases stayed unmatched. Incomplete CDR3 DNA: TGTGCCAGCAGCATTACAGGGGGGGAGACC. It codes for CASSITGGET. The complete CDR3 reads CASSITGGETQYF.

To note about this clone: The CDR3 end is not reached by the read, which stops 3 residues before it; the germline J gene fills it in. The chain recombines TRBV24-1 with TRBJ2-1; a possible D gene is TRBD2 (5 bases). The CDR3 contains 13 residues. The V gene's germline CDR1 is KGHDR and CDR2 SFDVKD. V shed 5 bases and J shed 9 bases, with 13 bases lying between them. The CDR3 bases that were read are TGTGCCACCAGTGGTCGTGGGAGCGGTGAG. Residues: CATSGRGSGE. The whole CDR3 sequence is CATSGRGSGEQFF.

The part of the CDR3 DNA that was read is TGTGCCTGGAGTGTAGGGGGAGATACG. Translated: CAWSVGGDT. In full, the CDR3 is CAWSVGGDTQYF. The chain couples TRBV30 to TRBJ2-3; D may be TRBD1 (6 bases). The read halts 3 residues ahead of the CDR3 end, with the missing end drawn from the germline J gene. V lost 0 bases, J lost 5 bases, and 6 bases lay in between. Per the germline V gene, CDR1 is GTSNPN and CDR2 is SVGIG (reference sequence). The CDR3 spans 12 residues.

This chain's CDR3 is CASNPSNQPQHF. CDR3 DNA (partial): TGTGCCAGTAATCCGAGCAATCAGCCC. V and J are TRBV19 and TRBJ1-5; D is unclear. Read sequence stops 3 residues before the CDR3 end, and the germline J gene provides the missing end. The germline V gene has CDR1 LNHDA and CDR2 SQIVND (reference sequence). Trimming took off 7 bases at V and 1 base at J, with 5 bases between the two ends. The length of the CDR3 is 12 residues.

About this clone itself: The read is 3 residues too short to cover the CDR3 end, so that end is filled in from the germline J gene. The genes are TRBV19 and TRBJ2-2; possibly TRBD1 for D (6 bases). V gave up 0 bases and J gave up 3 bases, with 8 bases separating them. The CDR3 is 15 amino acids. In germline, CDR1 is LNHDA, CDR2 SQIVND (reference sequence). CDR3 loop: CASSIDGQYTGELFF. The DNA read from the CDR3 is TGTGCCAGTAGTATAGATGGACAGTACACCGGGGAG.

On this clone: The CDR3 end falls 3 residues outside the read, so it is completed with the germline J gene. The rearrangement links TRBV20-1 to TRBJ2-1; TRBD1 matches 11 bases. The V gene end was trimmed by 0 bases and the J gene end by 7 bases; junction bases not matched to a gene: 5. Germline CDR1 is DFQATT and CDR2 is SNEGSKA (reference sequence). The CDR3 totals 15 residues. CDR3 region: CSARDRDRGGNEQFF. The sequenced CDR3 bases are TGCAGTGCTAGAGATCGGGACAGGGGGGGAAATGAG.

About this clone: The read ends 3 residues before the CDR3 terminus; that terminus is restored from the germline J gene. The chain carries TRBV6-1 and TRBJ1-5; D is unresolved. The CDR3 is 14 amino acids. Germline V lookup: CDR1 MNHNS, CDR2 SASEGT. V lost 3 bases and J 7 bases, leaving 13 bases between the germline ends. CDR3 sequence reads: CASSDAQAGQPQHF. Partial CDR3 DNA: TGTGCCAGCAGTGATGCACAAGCGGGGCAGCCC.

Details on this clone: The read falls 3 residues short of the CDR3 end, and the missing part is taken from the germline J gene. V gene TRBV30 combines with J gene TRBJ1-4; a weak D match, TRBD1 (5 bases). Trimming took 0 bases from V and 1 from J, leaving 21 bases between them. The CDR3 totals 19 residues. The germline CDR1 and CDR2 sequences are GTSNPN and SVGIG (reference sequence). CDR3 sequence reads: CAWSVRWAGLKLTNEKLFF. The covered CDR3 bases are TGTGCCTGGAGTGTACGATGGGCAGGGTTGAAACTAACTAATGAAAAA.